This T cell receptor (beta chain) was profiled in a study of T-cell reconstitution after alpha-beta-depleted transplantation in children (dated by TCRdb to the mid-2010s). About the study as a whole: Using TCR repertoire profiling, the study quantitatively followed how T-cell immune reconstitution unfolded in children after TCRalphabeta/CD19-depleted allogeneic hematopoietic cell transplantation.

The CDR3 runs 13 amino acids, cysteine and phenylalanine included. Just CDR3 DNA is preserved here, 39 bases in frame from base 1. The germline V gene (reference sequence) sets CDR1 to DFQATT and CDR2 to SNEGSKA. Here is what the overall study found, with its caveats: Over subsequent months, a decline in hyperexpanded clone frequencies was noted, and after one year, T-cell counts and TCRbeta diversity were mostly ascribed to newly produced T cells. In some patients, the high TCRbeta diversity seen at day 60 was put down to recipient T cells and intrathymic progenitors that had survived conditioning. The apparently early alphabetaT-cell count recovery about two months after transplant was reportedly dependent on only several hundred rapidly expanded clones derived from non-depleted graft cells.

The protocol used for the library was PCR. The listed sequencing device is Illumina HiSeq 2500. TCR library preparation used molecular barcoding, with unique molecular identifiers applied to normalize quantification of the TCRbeta repertoire. TCRdb applied fastp at Q25 and MiXCR to the public reads, then kept only in-frame beta chains. CDR3 protein duplicates are merged, each entry listing the most common genes and DNA. This sample comprises approximately 20,000 distinct CDR3 sequences, roughly 13% of them detected only once. The top ten clones comprise approximately 40% of the sample. In this sample, this clonotype turned up many times. It has no known antigen specificity. One end of the junction varies from germline; a read error may be responsible. Interpreted using the paper, the time point label stands for: day 60 (about 2 months) after transplantation. In light of the paper, this sample's treatment or condition label describes: allogeneic hematopoietic cell transplantation with graft depleted of TCRalphabeta T cells and CD19 B cells. The children who served as transplant recipients had been given grafts of TCRalphabeta/CD19-depleted allogeneic hematopoietic cells.

The specimen comprised PBMCs, mostly from graft donor cells, sampled 60 days after TCRalphabeta/CD19-depleted stem cell transplant. The sequence derives from a female patient aged 2 to 10 who had a stem cell transplant for congenital amegakaryocytic thrombocytopenia, so the T cells may come from the graft donor. This chain joins TRBV20-1 to TRBJ1-2; the D gene cannot be named for sure. The nucleotide sequence reads as follows: TGCAGTGCCAGAGCCTCGACTAACTATGGCTACACCTTC. It translates to CSARASTNYGYTF.